The rows below give T cell receptor beta chains drawn from one sample of a study of CD8 T cells in ankylosing spondylitis. TCRdb redid the calling of the 5' RACE reads with MiXCR, one entry per CDR3 protein. This table holds fewer than 500,000 distinct CDR3 sequences, 26% found once. Sequencing used blood, either unsorted or a sorted T cell fraction (not recorded which). Source of these receptors: a male donor with ankylosing spondylitis. CDR3s include the opening cysteine and the closing phenylalanine or tryptophan. The order of the fields is D gene, J gene, clone size, V gene, CDR3 DNA, CDR3 protein. A D gene is named only where the DNA matches it firmly. A clone size is listed for some rows: how often the clone was seen (once, few, many), or a class if it is expanded.

D gene: TRBD2; J gene: TRBJ2-1; clone size: .; V gene: TRBV7-8; CDR3 DNA: TGTGCCAGCAGCATCGGGACTAGCGGGAGGTCCCCATACAATGAGCAGTTCTTC; CDR3 protein: CASSIGTSGRSPYNEQFF
D gene: TRBD1; J gene: TRBJ1-1; clone size: many; V gene: TRBV5-1; CDR3 DNA: TGTGCCAGCAGTTTGGGACAGAGGAACACTGAAGCTTTCTTT; CDR3 protein: CASSLGQRNTEAFF
D gene: .; J gene: TRBJ2-3; clone size: few; V gene: TRBV6-5; CDR3 DNA: TGTGCCACCCCCAGGGCAGGGGATACGCAGTATTTT; CDR3 protein: CATPRAGDTQYF
D gene: .; J gene: TRBJ2-1; clone size: .; V gene: TRBV11-3; CDR3 DNA: TGTGCCAGCAGCTTCGGGCAACCAGGCCAGGATGAGCAGTTCTTC; CDR3 protein: CASSFGQPGQDEQFF
D gene: .; J gene: TRBJ1-3; clone size: .; V gene: TRBV3-1; CDR3 DNA: TGTGCCAGCAGCCAAGTATTTCAGGACGGTTCTGGAAACACCATATATTTT; CDR3 protein: CASSQVFQDGSGNTIYF
D gene: .; J gene: TRBJ2-3; clone size: few; V gene: TRBV7-8; CDR3 DNA: TGTGCCAGCAGCTTTCGGGCCTTGGGGGGAACAGATACGCAGTATTTT; CDR3 protein: CASSFRALGGTDTQYF
D gene: .; J gene: TRBJ1-2; clone size: few; V gene: TRBV12-3/TRBV12-4; CDR3 DNA: TGTGCCAGCAGTCCCCGACTCCAGACAACCGATGGCTACACCTTC; CDR3 protein: CASSPRLQTTDGYTF
D gene: TRBD1; J gene: TRBJ2-1; clone size: .; V gene: TRBV11-3; CDR3 DNA: TGTGCCAGCAGCTTCCTTACAGGGGTACATGAGCAGTTCTTC; CDR3 protein: CASSFLTGVHEQFF
D gene: .; J gene: TRBJ1-1; clone size: .; V gene: TRBV5-1; CDR3 DNA: TGCGCCAGCAGCTTGGGGGGGGACGCCAGGGTGGCTTTCTTT; CDR3 protein: CASSLGGDARVAFF
D gene: TRBD1; J gene: TRBJ1-6; clone size: few; V gene: TRBV7-2; CDR3 DNA: TGTGCCAGCAGCTCCCAAACAGGGGAAAGGTCACCCCTCCACTTT; CDR3 protein: CASSSQTGERSPLHF
D gene: .; J gene: TRBJ1-2; clone size: .; V gene: TRBV20-1; CDR3 DNA: TGCAGTGCGCATTTCGGGGCAGGGTATGGCTACACCTTC; CDR3 protein: CSAHFGAGYGYTF
D gene: .; J gene: TRBJ1-1; clone size: .; V gene: TRBV20-1; CDR3 DNA: TGCAGTGCTAGAGATTTTGCAGGGGTAGGCACTGAAGCTTTCTTT; CDR3 protein: CSARDFAGVGTEAFF
D gene: .; J gene: TRBJ1-4; clone size: .; V gene: TRBV20-1; CDR3 DNA: TGCAGTGCTAGAGATAAAGGAAGGGATACCCGTCTGTTTTTT; CDR3 protein: CSARDKGRDTRLFF
D gene: TRBD1; J gene: TRBJ1-2; clone size: .; V gene: TRBV5-6; CDR3 DNA: TGTGCCAGCACCCAGGGGGCTAGCGACTATGGCTACACCTTC; CDR3 protein: CASTQGASDYGYTF
D gene: .; J gene: TRBJ1-6; clone size: few; V gene: TRBV5-1; CDR3 DNA: TGCGCCAGCAGCTTCGACACAGTTAATTCACCCCTCCACTTT; CDR3 protein: CASSFDTVNSPLHF
D gene: TRBD1; J gene: TRBJ2-7; clone size: .; V gene: TRBV7-2; CDR3 DNA: TGTGCCAGCACCCCGACAGGGGTATACGAGCAGTACTTC; CDR3 protein: CASTPTGVYEQYF
D gene: TRBD2; J gene: TRBJ2-5; clone size: .; V gene: TRBV7-9; CDR3 DNA: TGTGCCTCAAGACTAGCGGCCGCTGATGAGACCCAGTACTTC; CDR3 protein: CASRLAAADETQYF
D gene: TRBD2; J gene: TRBJ2-3; clone size: few; V gene: TRBV7-2; CDR3 DNA: TGTGCCAGCAGCTTATTCAGCGGGGGATACACAGATACGCAGTATTTT; CDR3 protein: CASSLFSGGYTDTQYF
D gene: TRBD1; J gene: TRBJ2-2; clone size: many; V gene: TRBV4-2; CDR3 DNA: TGTGCCAGCAGCCAAGGTCCGGGACAGGGTTCCGGGGAGCTGTTTTTT; CDR3 protein: CASSQGPGQGSGELFF
D gene: .; J gene: TRBJ2-1; clone size: few; V gene: TRBV2; CDR3 DNA: TGTGCCAGCACCTCTGAGGGGAATGAGCAGTTCTTC; CDR3 protein: CASTSEGNEQFF
D gene: .; J gene: TRBJ2-3; clone size: few; V gene: TRBV7-9; CDR3 DNA: TGTGCCAGCAGCAATATAGATACGCAGTATTTT; CDR3 protein: CASSNIDTQYF
D gene: .; J gene: TRBJ2-1; clone size: .; V gene: TRBV6-2/TRBV6-3; CDR3 DNA: TGTGCCAGCAGTTACTCGAAAGGCGGAAACTACAATGAGCAGTTCTTC; CDR3 protein: CASSYSKGGNYNEQFF
D gene: TRBD1; J gene: TRBJ1-1; clone size: once; V gene: TRBV20-1; CDR3 DNA: TGCAGTGCTTGCCAGGGGGCCGCTGAAGCTTTCTTT; CDR3 protein: CSACQGAAEAFF
D gene: TRBD2; J gene: TRBJ2-1; clone size: few; V gene: TRBV24-1; CDR3 DNA: TGTGCCACCAGTGAGAGCGGGACTAGCGGTTTCAATGAGCAGTTCTTC; CDR3 protein: CATSESGTSGFNEQFF
D gene: TRBD1; J gene: TRBJ2-2; clone size: many; V gene: TRBV29-1; CDR3 DNA: TGCAGCGCGAGCACAGGGGGCGCGAACACCGGGGAGCTGTTTTTT; CDR3 protein: CSASTGGANTGELFF
D gene: TRBD2; J gene: TRBJ2-3; clone size: many; V gene: TRBV3-1; CDR3 DNA: TGTGCCAGCAGGACTAGCGGGAGAACGGATACGCAGTATTTT; CDR3 protein: CASRTSGRTDTQYF
D gene: .; J gene: TRBJ1-1; clone size: .; V gene: TRBV15; CDR3 DNA: TGTGCCACCAGCAGAGGAGTTAAAAGGGCGAACACTGAAGCTTTCTTT; CDR3 protein: CATSRGVKRANTEAFF
D gene: TRBD1; J gene: TRBJ1-2; clone size: .; V gene: TRBV2; CDR3 DNA: TGTGCCAGCAGGCCGTGGACAGGGCCTAACTATGGCTACACCTTC; CDR3 protein: CASRPWTGPNYGYTF
D gene: TRBD1; J gene: TRBJ1-1; clone size: .; V gene: TRBV30; CDR3 DNA: TGTGCCTGGAGTGTCGGATCGACAGGGGGGGCTTTCTTT; CDR3 protein: CAWSVGSTGGAFF